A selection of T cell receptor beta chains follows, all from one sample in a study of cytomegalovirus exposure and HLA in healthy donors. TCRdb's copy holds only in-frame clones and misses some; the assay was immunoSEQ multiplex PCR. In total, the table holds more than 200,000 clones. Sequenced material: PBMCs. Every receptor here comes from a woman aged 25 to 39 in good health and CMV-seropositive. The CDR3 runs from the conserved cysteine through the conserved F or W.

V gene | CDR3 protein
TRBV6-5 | CASSTGIDYGYTF
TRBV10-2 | CASSKGAYNEQFF
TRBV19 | CASSIAGTGGEKLFF
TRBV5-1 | CASSSGGTTRYEQYF
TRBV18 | CASSPSGVVHGYTF
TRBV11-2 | CASSWTGGGDQPQHF
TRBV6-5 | CASSYLTGERGYTF
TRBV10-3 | CAISAGTVNYGYTF
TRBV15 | CATVRDRGGVNTEAFF
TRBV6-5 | CASSFTTGQIPLHF